Listed below are T cell receptor beta chains from one sample, sequenced in a study of shared clonotypes between healthy human individuals. The table came from immunoSEQ multiplex PCR; TCRdb's copy has only in-frame clones and leaves some out. In the table there are hundreds of thousands of clones, 85% to 95% of which are singletons. Sequencing input: naive CD8+ T cells sorted from blood. The receptors originated from a woman aged 25 to 39 in good health. Each CDR3 is given without its conserved first and last residue. The order of the fields is J gene, V gene, CDR3 protein.

TRBJ2-7 | TRBV28 | ASSATGTGNLNEQY
TRBJ2-7 | TRBV6-5 | ASFPGQGPYEQY
TRBJ1-3 | TRBV4-1 | ASSQGGRASYGNTIY
TRBJ2-1 | TRBV10-2 | ASSEYGGGPYNEQF
TRBJ1-1 | TRBV13 | ASSPETDLNTEAF
TRBJ2-7 | TRBV29-1 | SARGPGVRYEQY
TRBJ2-5 | TRBV13 | ASSLGASGMKETQY
TRBJ2-7 | TRBV29-1 | SVRGDAGSPYEQY
TRBJ2-1 | TRBV4-1 | ASSHPYPAGPNNEQF
TRBJ2-7 | TRBV7-2 | ASSLAPTERFEQY
TRBJ2-3 | TRBV29-1 | SVKSPLGLAGGLEVLDTQY
TRBJ2-7 | TRBV5-1 | ASRWTGMGEQY
TRBJ2-2 | TRBV7-2 | ASSPLKGGRGGTGELF
TRBJ1-2 | TRBV5-8 | ASSPYDRGGNYGYT
TRBJ1-3 | TRBV19 | ASSIGPSSGNTIY
TRBJ2-7 | TRBV2 | ASRTPRVAGRDPNPLYEQY
TRBJ2-1 | TRBV28 | ASRVDRGHGNEQF
TRBJ2-7 | TRBV14 | ASSQDRLGDIYYEQY
TRBJ2-1 | TRBV5-1 | ASSPGTGPWF
TRBJ2-7 | TRBV7-6 | ASSLAGNSYEQY
TRBJ2-7 | TRBV11-2 | ASSPLGRNEQY
TRBJ2-7 | TRBV28 | ASRRKGTFSYEQY
TRBJ1-4 | TRBV29-1 | SVEDGTGVEKLF
TRBJ1-5 | TRBV2 | ASSEIPGTPTGNQPQH
TRBJ2-7 | TRBV5-5 | ASSGGDGPYEQY
TRBJ2-7 | TRBV28 | ASRTTGSYEQY
TRBJ1-2 | TRBV27 | ASSSGTGVTGYT
TRBJ2-5 | TRBV29-1 | SVGIARPQETQY
TRBJ2-2 | TRBV5-6 | ASSRGQWGLF
TRBJ2-2 | TRBV11-3 | ASSLEGLGGELF
TRBJ2-3 | TRBV4-1 | ASSQGPGLDTQY
TRBJ1-5 | TRBV19 | ASSPKSPQPQH
TRBJ2-7 | TRBV28 | ASGSEQY
TRBJ2-1 | TRBV11-1 | ASSLIASSYNEQF
TRBJ2-7 | TRBV25-1 | ATSRDSVSYEQY
TRBJ2-3 | TRBV9 | ASSGGLAGGQGDTQY
TRBJ1-5 | TRBV4-1 | ASSQDGQPQH
TRBJ1-1 | TRBV6-6 | ASRVGVNTEAF
TRBJ2-7 | TRBV7-8 | ASRGRFTHEQY
TRBJ2-3 | TRBV2 | AILPTSGSTDTQY
TRBJ2-1 | TRBV28 | AIATWQEQF
TRBJ2-1 | TRBV28 | ASSSRRLAGNYNEQF
TRBJ2-7 | TRBV7-3 | ASSQGGADEQY
TRBJ1-1 | TRBV9 | ASSGGGGGTEAF
TRBJ1-2 | TRBV6-1 | ASSGGVVAERANYGYT
TRBJ2-7 | TRBV19 | ASSIARTYEQY
TRBJ2-7 | TRBV4-1 | ASSDVGPRYEQY
TRBJ2-6 | TRBV7-9 | ASSRWGQVLAGANVLT
TRBJ2-7 | TRBV19 | ASSSDSYEQY
TRBJ1-1 | TRBV27 | ASRGAGTEAF
TRBJ2-6 | TRBV19 | ASSIVAGANVLT
TRBJ1-2 | TRBV11-2 | ASSLGPGDGYT
TRBJ1-3 | TRBV28 | ASSLTVGGNTIY
TRBJ1-2 | TRBV10-3 | ASQGQGIYGYT
TRBJ2-3 | TRBV27 | ASSLKVADTQY
TRBJ2-7 | TRBV11-2 | ASSLIQSLFYEQY